These 9 T cell receptor beta chains originate from one sample sequenced in a study of T-cell reconstitution after alpha-beta-depleted transplantation in children. Unique molecular identifiers were incorporated during preparation of the TCRbeta library. Each CDR3 protein is one row after TCRdb ran MiXCR on the PCR reads. The sample carries over 100,000 distinct CDR3 sequences, about 9.4% recorded once. The specimen was PBMCs, collected before TCRalphabeta/CD19-depleted stem cell transplant. Receptors were obtained from a boy under 10 years old with acute lymphoblastic leukemia, due to receive a stem cell transplant.

A few counts support this clonotype. The V gene is TRBV20-1, the J gene TRBJ1-1, with D tentatively TRBD1 (5 bases). From germline, CDR1 is DFQATT and CDR2 SNEGSKA (reference sequence). CDR3 length: 16 amino acids. The DNA of the CDR3 is TGCAGCGGCGGGGGGTGGGGAGAAAACATGAACACTGAAGCTTTCTTT. As protein: CSGGGWGENMNTEAFF.

This clonotype has at least ten counts. This chain connects TRBV5-6 to TRBJ2-1; D gene uncertain. The CDR3 has 16 residues. Germline CDR1 reads SGHDT; CDR2 reads YYEEEE. The germline V and J ends were trimmed by 4 bases and 1 base, with 15 bases remaining between them. In DNA, the CDR3 is TGTGCCAGCAGCGACGACTTAAAACGTTCCTACAATGAGCAGTTCTTC. It yields the protein CASSDDLKRSYNEQFF.

As concerns this clonotype: This may stem from a read error, because a much larger clone lies one nucleotide away. The chain carries TRBV11-2 and TRBJ2-1, with 7 bases aligning to TRBD2. This CDR3 is built from 13 residues. V shed 5 bases, J shed 9 bases, and the junction held 7 bases outside the gene matches. CDR1 SGHAT and CDR2 FQNNGV come from the germline V gene. The CDR3 protein is CASSLGREFEQFF. As DNA, the CDR3 is TGTGCCAGCAGCCTGGGGCGGGAGTTTGAGCAGTTCTTC.

This chain links TRBV20-1 with TRBJ1-4; 7 bases match TRBD1. Germline lookup yields CDR1 DFQATT and CDR2 SNEGSKA (reference sequence). V trimming: 5 bases; J trimming: 8 bases; junction bases outside the gene matches: 8. The CDR3 is 13 residues long. The CDR3 sequence: CSAEDRFKEKLFF. CDR3 nucleotides: TGCAGTGCTGAGGACAGGTTTAAGGAAAAACTGTTTTTT.

The chain has TRBV7-6 and TRBJ2-1, with D maybe TRBD2 (5 bases). Between the trimmed V and J ends, which lost 3 bases and 6 bases, there was a span of 9 bases. Germline values: CDR1 SGHVS, CDR2 FNYEAQ. CDR3 length equals 13 residues. CDR3 coding DNA: TGTGCCAGCAGCTTTCTAGAGGGCAATGAGCAGTTCTTC. It encodes CASSFLEGNEQFF. Filled out from reference TRBV7-6 and TRBJ2-1, the complete variable domain reads GAGVSQSPRYKVTKRGQDVALRCDPISGHVSLYWYRQALGQGPEFLTYFNYEAQQDKSGLPNDRFSAERPEGSISTLTIQRTEQRDSAMYRCASSFLEGNEQFFGPGTRLTVL.

This clonotype came up a few times. The chain couples TRBV29-1 to TRBJ2-3; D gene uncertain. Per germline, CDR1 SQVTM and CDR2 ANQGSEA. V was cut by 4 bases and J by 0 bases, with 14 bases left in between. The CDR3 loop spans 15 amino acids. This CDR3 is CSVVWMGLSTDTQYF. The CDR3 coding sequence is TGCAGCGTTGTTTGGATGGGCCTAAGCACAGATACGCAGTATTTT.

This clonotype has at least ten counts. The rearrangement joins TRBV29-1 to TRBJ2-6; D is uncertain. The CDR3 covers 15 residues. Trimming took off 0 bases at V and 2 bases at J, with 8 bases between the two ends. The germline V gene has CDR1 SQVTM and CDR2 ANQGSEA. CDR3: CSVEEAVTGANVLTF. CDR3 DNA sequence: TGCAGCGTTGAAGAGGCGGTAACTGGGGCCAACGTCCTGACTTTC.

This clonotype was counted many times. A read error may account for a junction end that differs from germline. This sequence joins TRBV5-1 and TRBJ2-1; either TRBD1 or TRBD2 may supply D (5 bases each). Germline-derived CDR1 and CDR2 are SGHRS and YFSETQ. This CDR3 has 11 amino acids. In nucleotides, the CDR3 is TGTGCCAGCAGTTGGGGGAATGAGCAGTTCTTC. Encoded protein: CASSWGNEQFF.

The chain is built from TRBV6-2 or TRBV6-3 and TRBJ2-1; D might be TRBD2 (5 bases). Per the germline V gene, CDR1 is MNHEY and CDR2 is SVGEGT. The V end lost 2 bases, the J end lost 10 bases, and 15 bases lay between the germline ends. CDR3 size: 14 residues. The CDR3: CASSYVSWTPEQFF. The CDR3 DNA reads TGTGCCAGCAGTTACGTAAGCTGGACTCCCGAGCAGTTCTTC.